These 15 T cell receptor beta chains were sequenced from one sample in a study of kidney transplant recipient with SARS-CoV-2 infection. TCRdb itself ran the reads through MiXCR, one entry per CDR3 protein. The sample carries some 220,000 distinct CDR3 sequences, 25% to 30% recorded once. Specimen: a blood sample, collected at baseline and on roughly day 110 from a kidney transplant recipient. These TCRs come from a male patient in his 30s who had COVID-19 and was a kidney transplant recipient. The graft donor may have given rise to some T cells.

A remark on this clonotype: A much more abundant neighbour one base away suggests this may be a read error. The chain joins TRBV9 to TRBJ1-2; unclear D gene. Deletions cut 7 bases from V and 4 bases from J, with 23 bases between. This CDR3 has 16 amino acids. The germline gives CDR1 SGDLS, CDR2 YYNGEE. Here the CDR3 DNA reads TGTGCCAGCGGAATATCGTACACAAGAAAGACCTATGGCTACACCTTC. This codes for CASGISYTRKTYGYTF.

This clonotype was recorded at least ten times. The gene calls are TRBV5-1 and TRBJ2-7, with TRBD1 matching over 8 bases. After removal of 1 base from V and 5 bases from J, the junction contained 5 bases not matched to a gene. CDR1 and CDR2 from the germline V gene are SGHRS and YFSETQ. The CDR3 spans 14 residues. The CDR3 region is CASSLWTGPHEQYF. The CDR3, as DNA: TGCGCCAGCAGCTTGTGGACAGGGCCGCACGAGCAGTACTTC.

Points on this clonotype: It may be a read error: a sequence one base away is much more abundant. The chain employs TRBV5-4 and TRBJ1-1, with a tentative D call TRBD1 (5 bases). CDR1 SGHNT and CDR2 YYREEE come from the germline V gene (reference sequence). The V end lost 6 bases, the J end lost 4 bases, and 19 bases lay between the germline ends. This CDR3 is built from 15 residues. CDR3 DNA sequence: TGTGCCAGCACCCTGGAGGGGTCGCAGGGCACTGAAGCTTTCTTT. This codes for CASTLEGSQGTEAFF. Looking up the rest from reference TRBV5-4 and TRBJ1-1 gives the full variable domain: ETGVTQSPTHLIKTRGQQVTLRCSSQSGHNTVSWYQQALGQGPQFIFQYYREEENGRGNFPPRFSGLQFPNYSSELNVNALELDDSALYLCASTLEGSQGTEAFFGQGTRLTVV.

This clonotype was observed at least ten times. This rearrangement joins TRBV5-3 to TRBJ1-2; D is unclear. TRBV5-3 is sorted into the ORF group, with uncertain function. The V gene lost 7 bases and the J gene lost 4 bases, with 23 bases spanning the gap. The CDR3 extends over 16 amino acids. CDR3 sequence (DNA): TGTGCCAGATGGAAAATAGTGGTGAGAAAGACCTATGGCTACACCTTC. This sequence encodes CARWKIVVRKTYGYTF.

This clonotype was observed a handful of times. CDR3 protein: CASSGPTTFNEQFF. The CDR3 bases are TGTGCCAGCAGCGGCCCCACCACCTTCAATGAGCAGTTCTTC. This chain uses TRBV9 with TRBJ2-1; no reliable D call. This CDR3 has 14 amino acids. Trimming removed 3 bases at V and 6 bases at J, with 13 bases between. Germline V gives CDR1 SGDLS, CDR2 YYNGEE.

This clonotype has ten or more counts. The chain carries TRBV8-2 and TRBJ2-6; TRBD2, the table's D call, lacks a check against the DNA. TRBV8-2 is a pseudogene. The CDR3 is 17 residues long. The chain's CDR3 is CGKGSRITQSRANVLTF. The CDR3 region has the DNA TGTGGCAAAGGGAGTAGGATAACACAAAGTCGGGCCAACGTCCTGACTTTC.

This clonotype has ten or more counts. This chain joins TRBV25-1 and TRBJ1-1; a weak D match, TRBD1 (5 bases). The CDR3 is made up of 14 amino acids. Trimming removed 5 bases at V and 1 base at J, with 11 bases between. Looked up from germline, CDR1 is MGHDK and CDR2 is SYGVNS. The CDR3 region has the DNA TGTGCCAGCAGTATCCAGGGCTGGAACACTGAAGCTTTCTTT. The encoded protein is CASSIQGWNTEAFF.

V is TRBV25-1 and J is TRBJ1-2, with D hard to call. Germline CDR1 and CDR2: MGHDK and SYGVNS. This CDR3 is 17 amino acids long. The V gene lost 5 bases and the J gene lost 4 bases, with 23 bases spanning the gap. This chain's CDR3 is CASSPPVELGKTYGYTF. CDR3 DNA sequence: TGTGCCAGCAGTCCACCCGTAGAACTGGGAAAGACCTATGGCTACACCTTC.

Regarding this clonotype: This could be a read error, since a much larger clone is one nucleotide away. This chain joins TRBV6-2 or TRBV6-3 and TRBJ2-7; no clear D gene. There are 15 residues in the CDR3. Between the trimmed V and J ends, which lost 2 bases and 0 bases, there was a span of 11 bases. Looked up from germline, CDR1 is MNHEY and CDR2 is SVGEGT. The CDR3 DNA reads TGTGCCAGCAGTTACGGCCAGATGAGCTCCTACGAGCAGTACTTC. Translated, it gives CASSYGQMSSYEQYF.

Turning to this clonotype: Possible read error: a much larger clone is one base away. The chain employs TRBV19 and TRBJ1-2; D may be TRBD1 (5 bases). CDR1 is LNHDA, CDR2 SQIVND, per germline (reference sequence). This CDR3 contains 17 residues. The CDR3 nucleotides read TGTGCCAGTAGTAAGGGGATGACAAATCGAAAGACCTATGGCTGCACCTTC. Its translation: CASSKGMTNRKTYGCTF.

Turning to this clonotype: A read error likely explains this, since a far larger clone differs by one base. V and J are TRBV6-5 and TRBJ2-4; 8 bases are shared with TRBD2. The DNA end lines up better with TRBJ2-7; the J call may be wrong. The CDR3 is 18 amino acids. The germline V gene has CDR1 MNHEY and CDR2 SVGAGI. CDR3: CASSYSARMNGRVYEQYF. CDR3 nucleotide sequence: TGTGCCAGCAGTTACTCGGCCCGGATGAACGGGAGGGTCTACGAGCAGTACTTC.

This clonotype showed up many times. This chain links TRBV5-8 with TRBJ1-2; D remains unclear. Trimming left V 7 bases short and J 4 bases short, with 23 bases between. The germline V gene encodes CDR1 SGHTS and CDR2 YDEGEE. This CDR3 spans 16 amino acids. The CDR3 DNA reads TGTGCCAGCCTGCGGAGTCATCCACGAAAGACCTATGGCTACACCTTC. It encodes CASLRSHPRKTYGYTF. The full variable domain, completed using reference TRBV5-8 and TRBJ1-2, is EAGVTQSPTHLIKTRGQQATLRCSPISGHTSVYWYQQALGLGLQFLLWYDEGEERNRGNFPPRFSGRQFPNYSSELNVNALELEDSALYLCASLRSHPRKTYGYTFGSGTRLTVV.

As regards this clonotype: This may stem from a read error, because a much larger clone lies one nucleotide away. This chain joins TRBV28 and TRBJ1-5; TRBD1 is a possible D gene (5 bases). CDR1 is MDHEN, CDR2 SYDVKM, per germline. This CDR3 is 12 amino acids long. CDR3 DNA sequence: TGTACCAGCAGCTCAGGGAATCAGCCCCAGCATTTT. Amino acid sequence: CTSSSGNQPQHF.

This clonotype has a count of ten or more. The chain couples TRBV3-1 to TRBJ2-5, with D unresolved. The CDR3 is 17 residues long. Germline CDR1 and CDR2: LGHDT and YNNKEL (reference sequence). With 5 bases removed from V and 5 bases from J, the gap between germline ends came to 24 bases. The CDR3 sequence: CASSRLFPISFSETQYF. The DNA of the CDR3 is TGTGCCAGCAGCAGGCTCTTTCCCATTTCTTTCTCTGAGACCCAGTACTTC.

The table lists this clonotype with many counts. The CDR3 loop is CASSYTFCIGKTYGYTF. CDR3 DNA: TGTGCCAGCAGTTACACTTTCTGCATCGGAAAGACCTATGGCTACACCTTC. The J gene is TRBJ1-2, the V gene TRBV6-2 or TRBV6-3; D gene ambiguous. The CDR3 contains 17 residues. Germline CDR1 is MNHEY and CDR2 is SVGEGT. V dropped 2 bases and J dropped 4 bases, with 20 bases sitting between them.